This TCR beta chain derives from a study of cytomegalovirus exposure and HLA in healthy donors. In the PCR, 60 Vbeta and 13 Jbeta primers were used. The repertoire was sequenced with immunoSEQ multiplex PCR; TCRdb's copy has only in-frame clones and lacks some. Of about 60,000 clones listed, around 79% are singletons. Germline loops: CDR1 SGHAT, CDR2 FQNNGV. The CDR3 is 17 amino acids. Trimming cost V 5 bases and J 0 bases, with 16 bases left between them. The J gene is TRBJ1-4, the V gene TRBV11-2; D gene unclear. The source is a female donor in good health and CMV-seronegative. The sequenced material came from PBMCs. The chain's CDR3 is CASSARGGLATNEKLFF. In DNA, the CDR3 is TGTGCCAGCAGCGCCCGAGGCGGGCTTGCAACTAATGAAAAACTGTTTTTT. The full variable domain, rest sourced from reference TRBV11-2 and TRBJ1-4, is EAGVAQSPRYKIIEKRQSVAFWCNPISGHATLYWYQQILGQGPKLLIQFQNNGVVDDSQLPKDRFSAERLKGVDSTLKIQPAKLEDSAVYLCASSARGGLATNEKLFFGSGTQLSVL.